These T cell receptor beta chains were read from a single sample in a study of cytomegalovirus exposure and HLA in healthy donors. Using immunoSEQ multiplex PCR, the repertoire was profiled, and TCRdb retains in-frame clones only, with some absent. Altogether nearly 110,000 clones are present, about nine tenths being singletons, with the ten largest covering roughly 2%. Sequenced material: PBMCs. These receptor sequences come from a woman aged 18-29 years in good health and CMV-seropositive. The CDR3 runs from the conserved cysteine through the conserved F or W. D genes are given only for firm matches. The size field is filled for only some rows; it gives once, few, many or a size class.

cdr3_aa: CASRRGGSYEQYF
cdr3_nt: TGTGCCAGCCGGAGGGGGGGCTCCTACGAGCAGTACTTC
clone_size: .
v_call: TRBV27
j_call: TRBJ2-7
d_call: .

cdr3_aa: CASSPRVRDRVNQPQHF
cdr3_nt: TGTGCCAGCAGTCCACGCGTCCGGGACAGAGTCAATCAGCCCCAGCATTTT
clone_size: .
v_call: TRBV27
j_call: TRBJ1-5
d_call: TRBD1

cdr3_aa: CASSFRTGANTEAFF
cdr3_nt: TGTGCCAGCAGCTTCCGGACAGGGGCAAACACTGAAGCTTTCTTT
clone_size: .
v_call: TRBV9
j_call: TRBJ1-1
d_call: TRBD1

cdr3_aa: CASSPGTGAGNTIYF
cdr3_nt: TGTGCCAGCAGCCCCGGGACAGGCGCTGGAAACACCATATATTTT
clone_size: once
v_call: TRBV7-9
j_call: TRBJ1-3
d_call: TRBD1

cdr3_aa: CASKGTSGISWPQYF
cdr3_nt: TGTGCCAGCAAAGGGACTAGCGGTATTAGTTGGCCCCAGTACTTC
clone_size: .
v_call: TRBV6-5
j_call: TRBJ2-5
d_call: TRBD2

cdr3_aa: CASSPDRGNIQYF
cdr3_nt: TGTGCCAGCAGCCCCGACAGGGGAAACATTCAGTACTTC
clone_size: .
v_call: TRBV11-2
j_call: TRBJ2-4
d_call: TRBD1

cdr3_aa: CASSQGGRAGYTF
cdr3_nt: TGCGCCAGCAGCCAAGGAGGCAGGGCTGGCTACACCTTC
clone_size: .
v_call: TRBV4-1
j_call: TRBJ1-2
d_call: .

cdr3_aa: CASSLSGARQQPQHF
cdr3_nt: TGTGCCAGCAGTTTATCGGGGGCCCGGCAGCAGCCCCAGCATTTT
clone_size: once
v_call: TRBV27
j_call: TRBJ1-5
d_call: .

cdr3_aa: CASSLGVLAGGQETQYF
cdr3_nt: TGTGCCAGCAGCTTAGGAGTTCTAGCGGGGGGTCAAGAGACCCAGTACTTC
clone_size: .
v_call: TRBV11-2
j_call: TRBJ2-5
d_call: TRBD2

cdr3_aa: CASTRRTGMPEAFF
cdr3_nt: TGTGCCAGCACAAGACGGACAGGGATGCCTGAAGCTTTCTTT
clone_size: .
v_call: TRBV28
j_call: TRBJ1-1
d_call: TRBD1

cdr3_aa: CASSKRVGNQPQHF
cdr3_nt: TGCGCCAGCAGCAAGAGAGTAGGCAATCAGCCCCAGCATTTT
clone_size: .
v_call: TRBV4-3
j_call: TRBJ1-5
d_call: .

cdr3_aa: CASSPGTGAYGYTF
cdr3_nt: TGTGCCAGCAGCCCCGGGACAGGGGCGTATGGCTACACCTTC
clone_size: .
v_call: TRBV5-6
j_call: TRBJ1-2
d_call: TRBD1

cdr3_aa: CASSLVSQGAYEQYF
cdr3_nt: TGTGCCAGCAGCTTAGTAAGCCAGGGGGCCTACGAGCAGTACTTC
clone_size: .
v_call: TRBV11-2
j_call: TRBJ2-7
d_call: TRBD1

cdr3_aa: CASSGDRGSYGYTF
cdr3_nt: TGCGCCAGCAGTGGGGACAGGGGGTCCTATGGCTACACCTTC
clone_size: .
v_call: TRBV10-2
j_call: TRBJ1-2
d_call: TRBD1

cdr3_aa: CASSRTNTDTQYF
cdr3_nt: TGTGCCAGCAGCCGTACAAACACAGATACGCAGTATTTT
clone_size: .
v_call: TRBV7-2
j_call: TRBJ2-3
d_call: .

cdr3_aa: CAAGQGEQYF
cdr3_nt: TGTGCCGCCGGACAGGGAGAGCAGTACTTC
clone_size: few
v_call: TRBV10-3
j_call: TRBJ2-7
d_call: TRBD1

cdr3_aa: CASLPTGYNEQFF
cdr3_nt: TGTGCCAGCCTACCCACGGGTTACAATGAGCAGTTCTTC
clone_size: .
v_call: TRBV2
j_call: TRBJ2-1
d_call: .

cdr3_aa: CASSGFNQPQHF
cdr3_nt: TGTGCCAGTTCAGGGTTCAATCAGCCCCAGCATTTT
clone_size: .
v_call: TRBV6-5
j_call: TRBJ1-5
d_call: .

cdr3_aa: CSARRSPLHF
cdr3_nt: TGCAGTGCTAGGAGGTCACCCCTCCACTTT
clone_size: .
v_call: TRBV20-1
j_call: TRBJ1-6
d_call: .

cdr3_aa: CASSFTGEEDTQYF
cdr3_nt: TGTGCCAGCAGCTTTACAGGGGAGGAAGATACGCAGTATTTT
clone_size: .
v_call: TRBV7-2
j_call: TRBJ2-3
d_call: .

cdr3_aa: CASSQVGGRQGANIQYF
cdr3_nt: TGCGCCAGCAGCCAAGTGGGGGGTAGGCAGGGTGCGAACATTCAGTACTTC
clone_size: .
v_call: TRBV4-1
j_call: TRBJ2-4
d_call: .

cdr3_aa: CASSWDSSPAGANVLTF
cdr3_nt: TGCGCCAGCAGCTGGGACTCATCTCCGGCTGGGGCCAACGTCCTGACTTTC
clone_size: .
v_call: TRBV4-3
j_call: TRBJ2-6
d_call: .

cdr3_aa: CASSPLLGTGDTEAFF
cdr3_nt: TGCGCCAGCAGCCCACTCTTGGGGACAGGGGACACTGAAGCTTTCTTT
clone_size: .
v_call: TRBV5-1
j_call: TRBJ1-1
d_call: TRBD1

cdr3_aa: CASRGTGQGAGQPQHF
cdr3_nt: TGTGCCAGCAGGGGGACGGGACAGGGGGCTGGTCAGCCCCAGCATTTT
clone_size: .
v_call: TRBV28
j_call: TRBJ1-5
d_call: TRBD1

cdr3_aa: CAISPGVPSATNYGYTF
cdr3_nt: TGTGCCATCAGTCCCGGGGTACCCAGCGCCACTAACTATGGCTACACCTTC
clone_size: .
v_call: TRBV10-3
j_call: TRBJ1-2
d_call: .

cdr3_aa: CASSPNRVNYGYTF
cdr3_nt: TGTGCCAGTAGCCCAAACAGGGTCAACTATGGCTACACCTTC
clone_size: .
v_call: TRBV19
j_call: TRBJ1-2
d_call: .

cdr3_aa: CASTRDRVTGELFF
cdr3_nt: TGTGCCAGCACCAGGGACAGGGTCACCGGGGAGCTGTTTTTT
clone_size: .
v_call: TRBV6-1
j_call: TRBJ2-2
d_call: TRBD1

cdr3_aa: CASGLSPDSNTGELFF
cdr3_nt: TGTGCTAGTGGTTTATCACCGGACTCGAACACCGGGGAGCTGTTTTTT
clone_size: .
v_call: TRBV12-5
j_call: TRBJ2-2
d_call: .

cdr3_aa: CASSVNRVGGELFF
cdr3_nt: TGTGCCAGCAGCGTCAACAGGGTCGGCGGGGAGCTGTTTTTT
clone_size: .
v_call: TRBV2
j_call: TRBJ2-2
d_call: .

cdr3_aa: CASSVGGSNSPLHF
cdr3_nt: TGTGCCAGCAGCGTAGGAGGGTCTAATTCACCCCTCCACTTT
clone_size: .
v_call: TRBV9
j_call: TRBJ1-6
d_call: .

cdr3_aa: CASSGATGVPLYSNQPQHF
cdr3_nt: TGTGCCAGCAGTGGGGCGACAGGGGTCCCCCTCTATAGCAATCAGCCCCAGCATTTT
clone_size: once
v_call: TRBV6-1
j_call: TRBJ1-5
d_call: TRBD1

cdr3_aa: CASSDGLAGSYNEQFF
cdr3_nt: TGTGCCAGCAGTGACGGACTAGCGGGGAGCTACAATGAGCAGTTCTTC
clone_size: .
v_call: TRBV2
j_call: TRBJ2-1
d_call: TRBD2

cdr3_aa: CASSRWDTLSIGYTF
cdr3_nt: TGTGCCAGCAGCAGATGGGACACTTTATCCATTGGCTACACCTTC
clone_size: .
v_call: TRBV7-9
j_call: TRBJ1-2
d_call: .

cdr3_aa: CASSLGELETGELFF
cdr3_nt: TGTGCCAGCAGTTTAGGAGAACTTGAGACCGGGGAGCTGTTTTTT
clone_size: .
v_call: TRBV28
j_call: TRBJ2-2
d_call: .

cdr3_aa: CASSWSSGFQETQYF
cdr3_nt: TGTGCCAGCAGTTGGTCTAGCGGATTCCAAGAGACCCAGTACTTC
clone_size: .
v_call: TRBV27
j_call: TRBJ2-5
d_call: TRBD2

cdr3_aa: CASSSYDRGKTGELFF
cdr3_nt: TGTGCCAGCAGCTCGTACGACAGGGGCAAAACCGGGGAGCTGTTTTTT
clone_size: .
v_call: TRBV5-4
j_call: TRBJ2-2
d_call: TRBD1

cdr3_aa: CASTGHSSSYNSPLHF
cdr3_nt: TGTGCCAGCACAGGACATTCGAGCTCCTATAATTCACCCCTCCACTTT
clone_size: .
v_call: TRBV18
j_call: TRBJ1-6
d_call: .

cdr3_aa: CASSLRGAGADTQYF
cdr3_nt: TGTGCCAGCAGTTTGCGGGGGGCCGGGGCAGATACGCAGTATTTT
clone_size: once
v_call: TRBV2
j_call: TRBJ2-3
d_call: TRBD2

cdr3_aa: CASSKDPPRTLRNQPQHF
cdr3_nt: TGTGCCAGCAGCAAAGACCCGCCACGTACCCTTAGAAATCAGCCCCAGCATTTT
clone_size: .
v_call: TRBV21-1
j_call: TRBJ1-5
d_call: .

cdr3_aa: CASSSSPGQGAGEQFF
cdr3_nt: TGTGCCAGCAGTTCCTCCCCGGGACAGGGGGCAGGTGAGCAGTTCTTC
clone_size: .
v_call: TRBV27
j_call: TRBJ2-1
d_call: TRBD1

cdr3_aa: CASSPRASGDNEQFF
cdr3_nt: TGTGCCAGCTCACCACGGGCTAGCGGGGACAATGAGCAGTTCTTC
clone_size: .
v_call: TRBV18
j_call: TRBJ2-1
d_call: TRBD2

cdr3_aa: CATSRAGTSYNEQFF
cdr3_nt: TGTGCCACCAGCAGGGCCGGGACAAGCTACAATGAGCAGTTCTTC
clone_size: .
v_call: TRBV15
j_call: TRBJ2-1
d_call: .

cdr3_aa: CASSEQDGANVLTF
cdr3_nt: TGTGCCAGCAGTGAACAGGATGGAGCCAACGTCCTGACTTTC
clone_size: .
v_call: TRBV6-4
j_call: TRBJ2-6
d_call: .

cdr3_aa: CASSYSTGLGSPLHF
cdr3_nt: TGTGCCAGCAGTTACTCTACAGGGTTGGGATCACCCCTCCACTTT
clone_size: once
v_call: TRBV6-5
j_call: TRBJ1-6
d_call: .

cdr3_aa: CASTPTGPDKHYEQYF
cdr3_nt: TGTGCCAGCACTCCTACAGGGCCCGACAAACACTACGAGCAGTACTTC
clone_size: .
v_call: TRBV27
j_call: TRBJ2-7
d_call: .

cdr3_aa: CASSRAGGSYNEQFF
cdr3_nt: TGCGCCAGCAGCCGGGCCGGGGGTTCCTACAATGAGCAGTTCTTC
clone_size: .
v_call: TRBV4-3
j_call: TRBJ2-1
d_call: .

cdr3_aa: CASSSPAQGNYGYTF
cdr3_nt: TGTGCCAGCAGTTCCCCGGCCCAGGGGAACTATGGCTACACCTTC
clone_size: .
v_call: TRBV27
j_call: TRBJ1-2
d_call: .

cdr3_aa: CASSPSPVDRTNQPQHF
cdr3_nt: TGCGCCAGCAGCCCTTCCCCGGTAGACAGGACCAATCAGCCCCAGCATTTT
clone_size: .
v_call: TRBV4-3
j_call: TRBJ1-5
d_call: .

cdr3_aa: CASSAGQGGYGYTF
cdr3_nt: TGTGCCAGCAGTGCAGGGCAGGGCGGATATGGCTACACCTTC
clone_size: .
v_call: TRBV2
j_call: TRBJ1-2
d_call: .

cdr3_aa: CASSLASGPYNEQFF
cdr3_nt: TGTGCCAGCAGCTTAGCGAGCGGCCCCTACAATGAGCAGTTCTTC
clone_size: once
v_call: TRBV7-2
j_call: TRBJ2-1
d_call: .

cdr3_aa: CASSDQGEVTEAFF
cdr3_nt: TGTGCCAGCAGCGACCAGGGTGAAGTAACTGAAGCTTTCTTT
clone_size: few
v_call: TRBV9
j_call: TRBJ1-1
d_call: .

cdr3_aa: CASSPRRQGLKETQYF
cdr3_nt: TGTGCCAGCAGCCCCCGGAGACAGGGGTTAAAAGAGACCCAGTACTTC
clone_size: .
v_call: TRBV7-8
j_call: TRBJ2-5
d_call: TRBD1

cdr3_aa: CASSSHRGGTGFSYEQYF
cdr3_nt: TGTGCCAGCAGCTCTCACAGGGGGGGGACAGGGTTTAGCTACGAGCAGTACTTC
clone_size: .
v_call: TRBV7-9
j_call: TRBJ2-7
d_call: TRBD1

cdr3_aa: CASSPRQGVIISNQPQHF
cdr3_nt: TGTGCCAGCAGCCCTCGACAGGGGGTTATTATTAGCAATCAGCCCCAGCATTTT
clone_size: .
v_call: TRBV7-8
j_call: TRBJ1-5
d_call: TRBD1

cdr3_aa: CASSKQGIVPEAFF
cdr3_nt: TGTGCCAGCAGCAAACAGGGTATAGTTCCTGAAGCTTTCTTT
clone_size: .
v_call: TRBV7-8
j_call: TRBJ1-1
d_call: .

cdr3_aa: CASSQTGYSNQPQHF
cdr3_nt: TGTGCCAGCAGCCAGACAGGTTATAGCAATCAGCCCCAGCATTTT
clone_size: .
v_call: TRBV2
j_call: TRBJ1-5
d_call: .